This TCR beta chain came from a study of CD8 T cells in ankylosing spondylitis (dated by TCRdb to the late 2010s). With respect to the entire study: To find TCR variants linked to disease, the study profiled T cell receptor beta repertoires in ankylosing spondylitis patients and healthy donors. Samples of peripheral blood were taken, and for ankylosing spondylitis patients, synovial fluid was collected as well. The full study cohort was made up of about two dozen ankylosing spondylitis patients and approximately 100 healthy donors. Results the study describes overall, beyond this receptor: Blood from ankylosing spondylitis patients appeared to be characterized by a TCR beta motif composed of about eight highly homologous amino acid variants. In peripheral blood, the disease-linked clones were found at relatively low frequencies and had a CD8+ phenotype. The disease-linked clones were reported to be significantly enriched in matched synovial fluid samples from ankylosing spondylitis patients. Some TCR beta motif variants had previously been reported in synovial fluid and blood of reactive arthritis patients, which suggested common disease-initiation mechanisms.

Unmatched junction bases come to 8, with V trimmed by 6 bases and J by 0 bases. CDR1 and CDR2 (ENHRY, SYGVKD) derive from the germline V gene. Including cysteine and phenylalanine, the CDR3 has 16 amino acids. Here the CDR3 DNA is all that survives: 48 bases in frame from base 1. This sample was sequenced with an Illumina HiSeq 2500. TCR beta libraries were prepared by quantitative 5'-RACE with molecular barcodes. On the authors' methods: A new computational method, built on a probabilistic model of VDJ rearrangement, was used to identify disease-linked TCR variants. TCRdb itself trimmed the public reads at Q25 with fastp, ran MiXCR and retained productive beta chains. Identical CDR3 protein sequences are pooled into one entry, listed with their most common genes and DNA. None of the V and J calls come from the authors' own analysis; TCRdb made them. For this sample the table gives some 120,000 distinct CDR3 sequences, of which approximately 14% were detected only once. The top ten clonotypes cover around 3% of the sample.

As to this clonotype: The antigen this receptor binds is unknown. No clone much larger than this one lies a single base away; base qualities are absent.

This sequence uses TRBV10-3 and TRBJ2-1; 7 of the junction bases match TRBD1. The sequenced sample was blood, either unsorted or a sorted T cell fraction (not recorded which). The clonotype was recovered from a female donor with ankylosing spondylitis or in good health (not recorded which). The nucleotides are TGTGCCATCAGCGGCAAGACAGGGAGCTCCTACAATGAGCAGTTCTTC. Its product reads: CAISGKTGSSYNEQFF.